A single T cell receptor beta chain is shown here with its context. What it binds is not known. The sample comes from a study of tumor and adjacent non-tumor tissue in lung cancer. Looking at the study overall: The patients, 10 men and roughly 5 women, were roughly 30 to 80 with stage I to III disease.

No cell sorting was done before RNA was extracted from the tissue. Between August and November 2014, newly diagnosed, chemotherapy-naive lung cancer patients underwent thoracic surgery in China. The library came from three nested PCR rounds adapted from ARM-PCR protocols. A single record per CDR3 protein comes from TCRdb applying MiXCR to the multiplex PCR reads. The sample lists about 200,000 distinct CDR3 sequences; 60% to 75% were seen once. Trimming cost V 3 bases and J 2 bases, with 15 bases left between them. CDR3 size: 16 residues. Study-wide results and limits: In normal lung, the top 100 clones were significantly more dominant than in tumor.

The chain is built from TRBV12-3 or TRBV12-4 and TRBJ2-3; D not resolved. Source material: lung tumor tissue. The sequence was obtained from a man in his sixties with non-small cell lung cancer. The CDR3 loop reads CASSLLLRLTTDTQYF. The CDR3 region has the DNA TGTGCCAGCAGTTTGTTGTTGCGCCTCACCACAGATACGCAGTATTTT.